This note documents a single T cell receptor (beta chain) sequence. The entry originates in a study of T cell changes during pregnancy in multiple sclerosis. Germline assignment: CDR1 MNHEY and CDR2 SVGAGI. The CDR3 is 15 amino acids. Trimming took 2 bases from V and 8 from J; bases not matched to a gene: 9. Produced via immunoSEQ multiplex PCR; TCRdb's table is partial and in-frame only. In the table there are about 120,000 clones, under 95% of which are singletons. This chain joins TRBV6-5 and TRBJ1-3; 7 positions agree with TRBD1. The material sequenced was peripheral blood, taken before pregnancy. The clonotype originates from a female donor with multiple sclerosis, enrolled in a pregnancy study. CDR3 residues: CASSYSTFDRDTIYF. The CDR3, as DNA: TGTGCCAGCAGTTACAGCACCTTCGACAGGGACACCATATATTTT.